This T cell receptor beta chain was recovered during a study of T-cell reconstitution after alpha-beta-depleted transplantation in children. Whole-study results and caveats: Where some patients showed high TCRbeta diversity at day 60, it came from recipient T cells and thymic progenitors that had survived. Fresh T-cell production supplied most of the T-cell counts and diversity seen one year after transplant. Expanded clones from the graft, numbering several hundred, reportedly supplied alpha-beta T cells about two months after transplant.

It was with unique molecular identifiers that the TCRbeta library was prepared. TCRdb used MiXCR to reprocess the PCR reads, holding one entry per CDR3 protein. The sample carries over 25,000 distinct CDR3 sequences, 5% to 7% recorded once. Trimming stripped 3 bases from V and 5 bases from J, with 10 bases between. The CDR3 has 14 amino acids. In germline, CDR1 is SEHNR, CDR2 FQNEAQ (reference sequence). This clonotype was seen at least ten times. What it binds is not known. The clonotype comes from a child younger than two who had a stem cell transplant for acute myeloid leukemia, so the T cells may come from the graft donor. The source was peripheral blood, collected 60 days after TCRalphabeta/CD19-depleted stem cell transplant. J is TRBJ1-4 and V is TRBV7-9, with D unresolved. The CDR3 protein is CASSFVGINEKLFF. The CDR3 DNA is TGTGCCAGCAGCTTCGTCGGTATCAATGAAAAACTGTTTTTT.